Sequencing of this T cell receptor (beta chain) was carried out in a study of T cells in Graves' hyperthyroidism and ophthalmopathy. TCR beta CDR3 sequences were amplified from RNA transcripts. A first-round RT-PCR of the TCR CDR3 used the HTBI primer set. TCRdb re-derived calls from the multiplex PCR reads in MiXCR, one entry per CDR3 protein. The data show 650,000 to 850,000 distinct CDR3 sequences, over 15% seen once. Sample: blood. The sequence was collected from a woman between 50 and 59 years old with Graves' hyperthyroidism that later progressed to Graves' ophthalmopathy.

The CDR3 bases are TGTGCCAGTAGTATTTCCCCGGGACACCTTAACGGCTACACCTTC. Its protein product is CASSISPGHLNGYTF. The chain couples TRBV19 to TRBJ1-2; TRBD1 is a possible D gene (6 bases). V dropped 3 bases and J dropped 8 bases, with 19 bases sitting between them. Germline lookup yields CDR1 LNHDA and CDR2 SQIVND (reference sequence). The CDR3 sequence is 15 residues long.